These T cell receptor beta chains were read from a single sample in a study of T cell responses to AZD1222 COVID-19 vaccine. Clones were sequenced by immunoSEQ multiplex PCR, and TCRdb holds only the in-frame ones, with some missing. The sample consists of over 55,000 clones, about 83% of them appearing once. Material: peripheral blood, obtained 28 days after the second AZD1222 dose. The receptors come from an adult who received the AZD1222 COVID-19 vaccine. The CDR3 runs from the conserved cysteine through the conserved F or W. D genes are given only for firm matches.

TRBJ2-1	TRBD1	TRBV7-2	CASSLVRGSPPGNEQFF
TRBJ1-1	TRBD1	TRBV3-1/TRBV3-2	CASSPRDREDTEAFF
TRBJ2-1	.	TRBV29-1	CSVVQGYNEQFF
TRBJ1-1	.	TRBV19	CASSTSGIQGPQAFF
TRBJ1-5	.	TRBV4-2	CASSQDIQGTQPQHF
TRBJ1-5	.	TRBV4-3	CASSQDRVRNNQPQHF
TRBJ2-3	TRBD2	TRBV2	CASSPGLAKKDTQYF
TRBJ1-5	.	TRBV4-3	CASSQDRGRNQPQHF
TRBJ2-2	TRBD1	TRBV5-1	CASSLRQGDSGELFF
TRBJ1-6	.	TRBV4-2	CASSQEGQIAYNSPLHF
TRBJ2-3	TRBD1	TRBV5-8	CASSWGTGDTDTQYF
TRBJ1-2	TRBD1	TRBV5-1	CASSLEQGTRYGYTF
TRBJ1-5	.	TRBV6-5	CASRTQQGNQPQHF
TRBJ1-5	.	TRBV23-1	CASSPIRAFNQPQHF
TRBJ2-7	TRBD1	TRBV4-2	CPPRHHDWGTGKPYEQYF
TRBJ2-5	.	TRBV6-5	CASSYSQAYQETQYF
TRBJ2-3	TRBD2	TRBV30	CAWSKKAGGITDTQYF
TRBJ1-2	.	TRBV5-6	CASSLGGRIVYGYTF
TRBJ1-5	TRBD1	TRBV27	CASSPMTGINQPQHF
TRBJ2-3	TRBD2	TRBV6-4	CASSELAGGPTDTQYF
TRBJ1-4	.	TRBV6-5	CASSYGRELFF
TRBJ2-4	.	TRBV11-1	CASSPHDRKNIQYF
TRBJ1-1	TRBD1	TRBV19	CASSTNRGWNTEAFF
TRBJ2-2	.	TRBV3-1/TRBV3-2	CASSQVPGTNTGELFF
TRBJ1-2	.	TRBV3-1/TRBV3-2	CASSSSRSGANYGYTF
TRBJ1-3	TRBD1	TRBV5-1	CASSLVPDRSSGNTIYF
TRBJ2-7	.	TRBV2	CASIRYGDSSYEQYF
TRBJ1-6	.	TRBV18	CASSPQGESPLHF
TRBJ2-7	.	TRBV7-2	CASSLTARSSYEQYF
TRBJ2-7	.	TRBV11-2	CASSLDRLTYEQYF
TRBJ1-3	.	TRBV11-2	CASSLYQGESSGNTIYF
TRBJ2-7	TRBD1	TRBV2	CASSDHLTGVKYF
TRBJ1-2	TRBD1	TRBV3-1/TRBV3-2	CASSRRGRQGFYGYTF
TRBJ2-7	TRBD1	TRBV6-6	CASSRQGAATDYEQYF
TRBJ2-7	TRBD1	TRBV11-2	CASSDPGTGLSYEQYF
TRBJ2-2	.	TRBV28	CASSSPNTGELFF
TRBJ1-2	.	TRBV19	CASRQVPNYGYTF
TRBJ1-6	.	TRBV9	CASSVRDTYSPLHF
TRBJ1-2	.	TRBV27	CASSIRQNNYGYTF
TRBJ2-1	.	TRBV10-3	CAISEQGKDEQFF
TRBJ2-1	TRBD2	TRBV9	CASSVGLAGGQLSYNEQFF
TRBJ1-1	.	TRBV15	CATSRDRGRLNTEAFF
TRBJ1-1	.	TRBV28	CASSPPSTEAFF
TRBJ2-5	TRBD2	TRBV3-1/TRBV3-2	CASSQHALASGGQETQYF
TRBJ2-7	.	TRBV20-1	CSYLVEQYF
TRBJ2-3	.	TRBV11-2	CASSPGSTQYF
TRBJ2-7	.	TRBV5-6	CASSWRTAGHEQYF
TRBJ2-1	TRBD2	TRBV14	CASSPTSGRANEQFF
TRBJ1-5	.	TRBV19	CASSMALRQSDSNQPQHF